These T cell receptor beta chains were read from a single sample in a study of T cell repertoires in cytomegalovirus infection. TCRdb reprocessed the reads via MiXCR and lists one record per CDR3 protein. This repertoire shows approximately 500,000 distinct CDR3 sequences, roughly 34% found once; its top ten account for roughly 15%. No antigen is known for these receptors. Sequences were derived from cultured PBMCs, sampled from culture after CMV antigen stimulation. The receptors were gathered from a human donor in good health (CMV status not recorded). Some clones in this sample may be carry-over from other donors' samples. CDR3s include the opening cysteine and the closing phenylalanine or tryptophan. Fields, in order: CDR3 protein, CDR3 DNA, D gene, clone size, J gene, V gene. A D gene is named only where the DNA matches it firmly. Clone size is stated in some rows and not others, as once, few, many or a class when expanded.

CDR3: CAIRAYGGYEQYF; DNA: TGTGCCATCAGGGCGTACGGAGGATACGAGCAGTACTTC; D: -; size: -; J: TRBJ2-7; V: TRBV10-3
CDR3: CASSPGKNTGELFF; DNA: TGTGCCAGCAGCCCCGGGAAGAACACCGGGGAGCTGTTTTTT; D: -; size: -; J: TRBJ2-2; V: TRBV3-1
CDR3: CSLRGGEVVNEQFF; DNA: TGCAGCCTACGTGGGGGCGAAGTGGTCAATGAGCAGTTCTTC; D: -; size: -; J: TRBJ2-1; V: TRBV29-1
CDR3: CSVEGDYGYTF; DNA: TGCAGCGTTGAAGGGGACTATGGCTACACCTTC; D: -; size: -; J: TRBJ1-2; V: TRBV29-1
CDR3: CATSDNRDRDGYTF; DNA: TGTGCCACCAGTGATAACCGGGACAGGGATGGCTACACCTTC; D: TRBD1; size: few; J: TRBJ1-2; V: TRBV24-1
CDR3: CASSPPGLVGTQYF; DNA: TGTGCCAGCAGCCCCCCCGGACTAGTCGGTACGCAGTATTTT; D: TRBD2; size: many; J: TRBJ2-3; V: TRBV7-2
CDR3: CASSYNRGRPAYEQYF; DNA: TGTGCCAGCAGTTATAACAGGGGGCGACCAGCCTACGAGCAGTACTTC; D: TRBD1; size: few; J: TRBJ2-7; V: TRBV6-2/TRBV6-3
CDR3: CATTSTSVTDTQYF; DNA: TGTGCCACCACTTCCACTAGCGTTACAGATACGCAGTATTTT; D: TRBD2; size: -; J: TRBJ2-3; V: TRBV24-1
CDR3: CASSLAGADTEAFF; DNA: TGTGCCAGCAGCTTAGCAGGGGCGGACACTGAAGCTTTCTTT; D: -; size: -; J: TRBJ1-1; V: TRBV7-2
CDR3: CATSDSASGHNEQFF; DNA: TGTGCCACCAGTGATTCGGCTAGCGGACACAATGAGCAGTTCTTC; D: TRBD2; size: few; J: TRBJ2-1; V: TRBV24-1
CDR3: CASSLSGHPGEKLFF; DNA: TGTGCCAGCTCACTCTCGGGACATCCCGGGGAAAAACTGTTTTTT; D: -; size: once; J: TRBJ1-4; V: TRBV18
CDR3: CASSIGAGGYADTQYF; DNA: TGTGCCAGCAGCATTGGGGCGGGAGGGTATGCAGATACGCAGTATTTT; D: TRBD2; size: -; J: TRBJ2-3; V: TRBV7-8
CDR3: CASSLARGANEQFF; DNA: TGTGCCAGCAGCTTAGCGCGTGGGGCCAATGAGCAGTTCTTC; D: -; size: few; J: TRBJ2-1; V: TRBV7-2
CDR3: CASGLLRTSGNNEQFF; DNA: TGTGCCAGCGGGTTACTAAGGACTAGCGGAAACAATGAGCAGTTCTTC; D: TRBD2; size: -; J: TRBJ2-1; V: TRBV7-9
CDR3: CASSQTGTGGTYEQYF; DNA: TGCGCCAGCAGCCAGACCGGGACAGGGGGTACCTACGAGCAGTACTTC; D: TRBD1; size: once; J: TRBJ2-7; V: TRBV4-3
CDR3: CAISPGQSQETQYF; DNA: TGTGCCATCAGCCCGGGACAGAGCCAAGAGACCCAGTACTTC; D: TRBD1; size: -; J: TRBJ2-5; V: TRBV10-3
CDR3: CASSLTGSFTDTQYF; DNA: TGTGCCAGCAGTCTGACAGGGAGTTTCACAGATACGCAGTATTTT; D: TRBD1; size: -; J: TRBJ2-3; V: TRBV12-3/TRBV12-4
CDR3: CASSLTGSHEKLFF; DNA: TGTGCCAGCAGCTTAACGGGGTCGCATGAAAAACTGTTTTTT; D: -; size: few; J: TRBJ1-4; V: TRBV7-2
CDR3: CASSRTSGSGTSWFSSTDTQYF; DNA: TGTGCCAGCAGCCGGACTAGCGGGTCGGGAACTTCATGGTTTTCTAGCACAGATACGCAGTATTTT; D: TRBD2; size: few; J: TRBJ2-3; V: TRBV7-9
CDR3: CASMRVSNQPQHF; DNA: TGTGCCAGCATGAGGGTTAGCAATCAGCCCCAGCATTTT; D: -; size: -; J: TRBJ1-5; V: TRBV6-6
CDR3: CASSIQSRNSPLHF; DNA: TGTGCCAGTAGTATACAGAGCCGAAATTCACCCCTCCACTTT; D: -; size: once; J: TRBJ1-6; V: TRBV19
CDR3: CASKTSGAQRAGELFF; DNA: TGTGCCAGCAAGACTAGCGGGGCGCAGAGGGCCGGGGAGCTGTTTTTT; D: TRBD2; size: many; J: TRBJ2-2; V: TRBV7-2
CDR3: CASPRPGSAYNEQFF; DNA: TGTGCCAGCCCAAGGCCCGGGAGTGCCTACAATGAGCAGTTCTTC; D: -; size: -; J: TRBJ2-1; V: TRBV7-9
CDR3: CASSGTAEAFF; DNA: TGTGCCAGCAGCGGGACAGCCGAAGCTTTCTTT; D: TRBD1; size: -; J: TRBJ1-1; V: TRBV12-3/TRBV12-4
CDR3: CSAYTDTQYF; DNA: TGCAGCGCCTACACAGATACGCAGTATTTT; D: -; size: -; J: TRBJ2-3; V: TRBV29-1
CDR3: CASSLPGGRQETQYF; DNA: TGTGCCAGCAGTTTACCAGGGGGTAGGCAAGAGACCCAGTACTTC; D: TRBD1; size: -; J: TRBJ2-5; V: TRBV28
CDR3: CASSLQGAPNQPQHF; DNA: TGTGCCAGCAGTCTGCAGGGGGCCCCCAATCAGCCCCAGCATTTT; D: TRBD1; size: -; J: TRBJ1-5; V: TRBV6-6
CDR3: CATGNRGIHEQYF; DNA: TGTGCCACCGGAAATCGGGGAATCCACGAGCAGTACTTC; D: -; size: -; J: TRBJ2-7; V: TRBV15
CDR3: CSASSGSTDTQYF; DNA: TGCAGTGCTTCTAGCGGGAGTACAGATACGCAGTATTTT; D: TRBD2; size: -; J: TRBJ2-3; V: TRBV20-1
CDR3: CASSREVAGGPGERFF; DNA: TGTGCCAGCAGTCGGGAGGTAGCGGGAGGGCCGGGCGAGCGGTTCTTC; D: TRBD2; size: few; J: TRBJ2-1; V: TRBV6-1
CDR3: CASSPARATEAFF; DNA: TGTGCCAGCAGTCCCGCACGGGCCACTGAAGCTTTCTTT; D: -; size: -; J: TRBJ1-1; V: TRBV6-2/TRBV6-3
CDR3: CASSPQEQETQYF; DNA: TGTGCCAGCTCACCACAGGAGCAAGAGACCCAGTACTTC; D: -; size: -; J: TRBJ2-5; V: TRBV18
CDR3: CASSLGGGREQFF; DNA: TGTGCCAGCAGCTTGGGAGGGGGAAGGGAGCAGTTCTTC; D: -; size: -; J: TRBJ2-1; V: TRBV5-5
CDR3: CASSSQAYNEQFF; DNA: TGTGCCAGCAGCTCCCAGGCCTACAATGAGCAGTTCTTC; D: -; size: many; J: TRBJ2-1; V: TRBV7-2
CDR3: CSARSRGTQNTEAFF; DNA: TGCAGTGCTAGGAGTCGCGGGACACAGAACACTGAAGCTTTCTTT; D: -; size: -; J: TRBJ1-1; V: TRBV20-1
CDR3: CASSHGGEQFF; DNA: TGTGCCAGCAGTCACGGCGGTGAGCAGTTCTTC; D: -; size: -; J: TRBJ2-1; V: TRBV6-2/TRBV6-3
CDR3: CASSSYRTQHTEAFF; DNA: TGTGCCAGCAGCTCCTACCGGACGCAGCACACTGAAGCTTTCTTT; D: -; size: few; J: TRBJ1-1; V: TRBV5-4
CDR3: CASSLETGGAVYEQYF; DNA: TGTGCCAGCAGCTTGGAGACAGGGGGCGCCGTGTACGAGCAGTACTTC; D: TRBD1; size: -; J: TRBJ2-7; V: TRBV7-9
CDR3: CASRVDPNTEAFF; DNA: TGTGCCAGCAGAGTAGACCCGAACACTGAAGCTTTCTTT; D: -; size: -; J: TRBJ1-1; V: TRBV28
CDR3: CASSGGQGAKLFF; DNA: TGTGCCAGCAGCGGGGGACAGGGGGCGAAACTGTTTTTT; D: TRBD1; size: once; J: TRBJ1-4; V: TRBV9
CDR3: CASSHRQRDEQFF; DNA: TGTGCCAGCAGCCATAGACAGCGCGATGAGCAGTTCTTC; D: -; size: -; J: TRBJ2-1; V: TRBV11-2
CDR3: CASSRGIDYEQYF; DNA: TGTGCCAGCTCACGGGGTATCGACTACGAGCAGTACTTC; D: -; size: -; J: TRBJ2-7; V: TRBV18
CDR3: CASSWTSGSADTQYF; DNA: TGTGCCAGCAGTTGGACTAGCGGGAGTGCAGATACGCAGTATTTT; D: TRBD2; size: -; J: TRBJ2-3; V: TRBV12-3/TRBV12-4
CDR3: CASSLISGDTEAFF; DNA: TGTGCCAGCAGCCTCATTTCGGGTGACACTGAAGCTTTCTTT; D: -; size: many; J: TRBJ1-1; V: TRBV7-2